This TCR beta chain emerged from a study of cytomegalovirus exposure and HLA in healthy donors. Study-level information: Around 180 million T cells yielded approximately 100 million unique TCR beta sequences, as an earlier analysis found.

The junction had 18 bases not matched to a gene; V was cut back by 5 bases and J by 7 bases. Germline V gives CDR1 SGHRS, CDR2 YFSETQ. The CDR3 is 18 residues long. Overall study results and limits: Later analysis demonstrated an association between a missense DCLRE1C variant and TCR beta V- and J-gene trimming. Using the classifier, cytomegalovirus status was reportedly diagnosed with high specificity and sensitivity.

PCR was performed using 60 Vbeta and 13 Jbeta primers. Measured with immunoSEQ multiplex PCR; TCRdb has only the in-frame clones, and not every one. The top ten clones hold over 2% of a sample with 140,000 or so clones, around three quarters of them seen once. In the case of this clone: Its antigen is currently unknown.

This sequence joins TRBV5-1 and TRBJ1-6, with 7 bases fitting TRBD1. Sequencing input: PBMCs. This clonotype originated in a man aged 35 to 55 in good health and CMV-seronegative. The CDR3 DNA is TGCGCCAGCAGTTTTGTTGGAACAATACAGGGGAGGAATTCACCCCTCCACTTT. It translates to CASSFVGTIQGRNSPLHF. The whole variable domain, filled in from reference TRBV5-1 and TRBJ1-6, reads KAGVTQTPRYLIKTRGQQVTLSCSPISGHRSVSWYQQTPGQGLQFLFEYFSETQRNKGNFPGRFSGRQFSNSRSEMNVSTLELGDSALYLCASSFVGTIQGRNSPLHFGNGTRLTVT.